The TCR beta chain under discussion was sequenced for a study of identical twins. Study-wide results and limits: Out-of-frame TCR alpha sharing in monozygotic twins exceeded recombination model predictions.

V shed 7 bases and J 8 bases; nucleotides not matched to a gene: 10. Germline assignment: CDR1 SQVTM and CDR2 ANQGSEA. CDR3 length: 13 residues. TCRdb passed the 5' RACE reads through MiXCR, listing each CDR3 protein once. The sample records around 670,000 distinct CDR3 sequences, 5.5% to 6.5% being singletons. This clonotype was observed many times. Antigen unknown. The sample consisted of naive T cells sorted from blood. The source of this sequence is a man between 18 and 35 years old in good health. The chain couples TRBV29-1 to TRBJ2-1; 8 nucleotides align to TRBD1. DNA for the CDR3: TGCAGCGGAAGCACGACAGGGGTCGATGAGCAGTTCTTC. Its protein is CSGSTTGVDEQFF.